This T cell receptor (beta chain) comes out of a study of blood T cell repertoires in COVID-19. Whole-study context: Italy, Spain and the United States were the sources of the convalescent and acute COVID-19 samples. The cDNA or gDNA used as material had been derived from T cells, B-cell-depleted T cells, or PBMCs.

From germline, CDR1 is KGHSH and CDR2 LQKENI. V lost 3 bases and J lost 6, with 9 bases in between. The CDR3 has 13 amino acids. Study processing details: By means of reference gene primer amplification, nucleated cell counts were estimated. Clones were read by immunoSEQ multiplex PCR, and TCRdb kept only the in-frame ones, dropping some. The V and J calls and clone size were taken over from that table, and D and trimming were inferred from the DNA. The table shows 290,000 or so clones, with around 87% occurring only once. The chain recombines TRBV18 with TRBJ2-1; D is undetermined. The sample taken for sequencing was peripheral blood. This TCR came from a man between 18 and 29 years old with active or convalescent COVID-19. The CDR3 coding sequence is TGTGCCAGCTCACCGGAGTTCCGCAATGAGCAGTTCTTC. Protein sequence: CASSPEFRNEQFF.